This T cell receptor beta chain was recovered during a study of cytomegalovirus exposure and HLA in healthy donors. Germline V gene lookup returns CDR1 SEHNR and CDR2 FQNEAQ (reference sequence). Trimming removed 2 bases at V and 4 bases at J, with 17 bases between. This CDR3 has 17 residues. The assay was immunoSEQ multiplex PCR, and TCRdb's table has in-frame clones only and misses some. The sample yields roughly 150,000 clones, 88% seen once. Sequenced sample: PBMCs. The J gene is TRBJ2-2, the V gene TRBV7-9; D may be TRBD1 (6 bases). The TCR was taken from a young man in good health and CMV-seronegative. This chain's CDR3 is CASSLSQGLNPTGELFF. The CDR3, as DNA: TGTGCCAGCAGCTTAAGCCAGGGGCTCAACCCCACCGGGGAGCTGTTTTTT.